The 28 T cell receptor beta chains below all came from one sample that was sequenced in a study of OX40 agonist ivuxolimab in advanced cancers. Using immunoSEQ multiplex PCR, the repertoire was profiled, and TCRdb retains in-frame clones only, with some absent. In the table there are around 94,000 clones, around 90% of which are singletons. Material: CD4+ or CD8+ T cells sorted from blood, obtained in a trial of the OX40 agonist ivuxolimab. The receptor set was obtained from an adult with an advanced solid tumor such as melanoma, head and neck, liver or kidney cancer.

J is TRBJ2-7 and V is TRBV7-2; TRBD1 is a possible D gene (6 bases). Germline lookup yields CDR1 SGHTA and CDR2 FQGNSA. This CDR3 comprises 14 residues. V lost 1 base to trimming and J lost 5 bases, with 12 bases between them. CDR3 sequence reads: CASSLGSRGDEQYF. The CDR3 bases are TGTGCCAGCAGCTTAGGGAGCAGGGGAGACGAGCAGTACTTC.

DNA for the CDR3: TGTGCCAGTAGTCCTAGCTCCTACAATGAGCAGTTCTTC. Encoded protein: CASSPSSYNEQFF. The V and J genes are TRBV19 and TRBJ2-1, with unresolved D. CDR3 length: 13 amino acids. V was clipped by 5 bases and J by 0 bases, with 5 bases between them. From germline, CDR1 is LNHDA and CDR2 SQIVND (reference sequence).

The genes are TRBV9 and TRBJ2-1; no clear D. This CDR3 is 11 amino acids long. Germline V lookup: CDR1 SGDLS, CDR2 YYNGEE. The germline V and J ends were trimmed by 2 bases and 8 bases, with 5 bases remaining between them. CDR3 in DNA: TGTGCCAGCAGCGTGGATGATGAGCAGTTCTTC. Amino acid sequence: CASSVDDEQFF.

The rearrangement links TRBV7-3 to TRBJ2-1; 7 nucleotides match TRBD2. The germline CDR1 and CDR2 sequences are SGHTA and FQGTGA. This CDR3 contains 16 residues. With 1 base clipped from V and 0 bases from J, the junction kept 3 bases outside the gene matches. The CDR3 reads CASSLIGGSSYNEQFF. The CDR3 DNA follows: TGTGCCAGCAGCTTAATAGGCGGGAGCTCCTACAATGAGCAGTTCTTC.

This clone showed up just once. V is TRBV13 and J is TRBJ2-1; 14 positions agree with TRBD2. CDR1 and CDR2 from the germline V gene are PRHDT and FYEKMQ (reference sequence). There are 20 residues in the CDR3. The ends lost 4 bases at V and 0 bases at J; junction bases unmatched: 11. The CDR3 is CASSCPPGLAGVCSYNEQFF. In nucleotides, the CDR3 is TGTGCCAGCAGCTGCCCTCCGGGACTAGCGGGAGTATGCTCCTACAATGAGCAGTTCTTC.

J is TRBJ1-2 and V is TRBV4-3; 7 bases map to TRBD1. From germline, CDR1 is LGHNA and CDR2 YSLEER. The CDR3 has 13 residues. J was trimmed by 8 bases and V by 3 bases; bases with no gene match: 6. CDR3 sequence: CASSQRQGEGYTF. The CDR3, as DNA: TGCGCCAGCAGCCAGAGACAGGGTGAAGGCTACACCTTC.

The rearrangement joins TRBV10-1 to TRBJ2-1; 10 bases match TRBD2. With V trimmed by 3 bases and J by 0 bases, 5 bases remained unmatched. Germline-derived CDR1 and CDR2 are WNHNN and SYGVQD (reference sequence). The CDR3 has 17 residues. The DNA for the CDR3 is TGCGCCAGCAGTGACGGTCTAGCGGGAGCCTCCTACAATGAGCAGTTCTTC. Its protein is CASSDGLAGASYNEQFF.

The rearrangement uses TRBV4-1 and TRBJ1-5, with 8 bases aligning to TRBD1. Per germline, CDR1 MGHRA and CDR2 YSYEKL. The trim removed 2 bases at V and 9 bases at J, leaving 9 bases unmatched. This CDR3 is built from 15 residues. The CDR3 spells CASSQTTGGWGPQHF. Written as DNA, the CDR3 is TGCGCCAGCAGCCAAACTACAGGGGGATGGGGGCCCCAGCATTTT.

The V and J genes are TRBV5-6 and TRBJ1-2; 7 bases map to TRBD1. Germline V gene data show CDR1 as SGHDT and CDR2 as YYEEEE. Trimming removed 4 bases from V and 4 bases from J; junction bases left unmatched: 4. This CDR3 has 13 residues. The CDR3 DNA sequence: TGTGCCAGCAGCCCCGACAGGGCCTATGGCTACACCTTC. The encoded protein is CASSPDRAYGYTF.

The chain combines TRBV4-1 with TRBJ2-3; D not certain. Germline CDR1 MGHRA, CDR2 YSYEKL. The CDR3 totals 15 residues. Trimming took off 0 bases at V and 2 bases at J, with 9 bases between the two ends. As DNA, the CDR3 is TGCGCCAGCAGCCAAGAGGTCAAAAACACAGATACGCAGTATTTT. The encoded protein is CASSQEVKNTDTQYF.

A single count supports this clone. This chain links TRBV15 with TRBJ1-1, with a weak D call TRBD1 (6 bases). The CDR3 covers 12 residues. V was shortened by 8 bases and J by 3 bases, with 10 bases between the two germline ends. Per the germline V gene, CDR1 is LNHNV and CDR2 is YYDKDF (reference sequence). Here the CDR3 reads CATRDTYTEAFF. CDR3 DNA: TGTGCCACCCGGGACACATACACTGAAGCTTTCTTT. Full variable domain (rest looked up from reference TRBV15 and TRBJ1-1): DAMVIQNPRYQVTQFGKPVTLSCSQTLNHNVMYWYQQKSSQAPKLLFHYYDKDFNNEADTPDNFQSRRPNTSFCFLDIRSPGLGDTAMYLCATRDTYTEAFFGQGTRLTVV.

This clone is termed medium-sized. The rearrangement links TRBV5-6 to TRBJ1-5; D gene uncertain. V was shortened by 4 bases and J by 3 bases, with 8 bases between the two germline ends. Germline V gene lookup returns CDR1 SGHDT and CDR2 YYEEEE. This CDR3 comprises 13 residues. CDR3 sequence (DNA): TGTGCCAGCAGCCCTGGACCCAATCAGCCCCAGCATTTT. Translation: CASSPGPNQPQHF.

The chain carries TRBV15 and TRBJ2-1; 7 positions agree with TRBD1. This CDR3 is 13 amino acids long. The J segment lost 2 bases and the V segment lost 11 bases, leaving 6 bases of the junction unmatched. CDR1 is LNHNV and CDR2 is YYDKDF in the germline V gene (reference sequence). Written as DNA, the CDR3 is TGTGCCGCCCGACAGGGAACCTACAATGAGCAGTTCTTC. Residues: CAARQGTYNEQFF.

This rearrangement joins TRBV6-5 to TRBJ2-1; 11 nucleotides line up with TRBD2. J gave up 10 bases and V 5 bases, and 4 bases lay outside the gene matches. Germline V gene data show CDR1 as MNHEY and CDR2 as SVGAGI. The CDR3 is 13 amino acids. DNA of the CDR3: TGTGCCAGCAGTAAGGGACTAGCGGCAGAGCAGTTCTTC. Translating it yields CASSKGLAAEQFF.

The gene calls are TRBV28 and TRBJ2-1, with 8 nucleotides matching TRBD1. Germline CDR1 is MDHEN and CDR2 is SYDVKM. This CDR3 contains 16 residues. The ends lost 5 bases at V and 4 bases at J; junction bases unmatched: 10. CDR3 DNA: TGTGCCAGCAGTCCCCTCCGGGACAGGCCATACAATGAGCAGTTCTTC. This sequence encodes CASSPLRDRPYNEQFF.

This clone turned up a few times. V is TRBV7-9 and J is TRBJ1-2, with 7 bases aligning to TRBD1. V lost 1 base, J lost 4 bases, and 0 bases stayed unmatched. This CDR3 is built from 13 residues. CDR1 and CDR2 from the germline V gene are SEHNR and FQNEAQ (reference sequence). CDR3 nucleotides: TGTGCCAGCAGCTTAGGGACAGGCTATGGCTACACCTTC. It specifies CASSLGTGYGYTF.

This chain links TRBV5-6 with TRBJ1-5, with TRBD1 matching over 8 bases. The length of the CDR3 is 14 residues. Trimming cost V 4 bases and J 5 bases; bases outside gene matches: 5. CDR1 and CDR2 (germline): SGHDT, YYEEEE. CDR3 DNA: TGTGCCAGCAGCGGAACAGGGGGGGATCAGCCCCAGCATTTT. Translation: CASSGTGGDQPQHF.

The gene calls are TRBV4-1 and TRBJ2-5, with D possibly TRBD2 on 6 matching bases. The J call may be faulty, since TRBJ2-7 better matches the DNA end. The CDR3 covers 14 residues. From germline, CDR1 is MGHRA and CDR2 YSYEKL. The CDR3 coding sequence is TGCGCCAGCAGCCACGGGGGATCCTTCTACGAGCAGTACTTC. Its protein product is CASSHGGSFYEQYF.

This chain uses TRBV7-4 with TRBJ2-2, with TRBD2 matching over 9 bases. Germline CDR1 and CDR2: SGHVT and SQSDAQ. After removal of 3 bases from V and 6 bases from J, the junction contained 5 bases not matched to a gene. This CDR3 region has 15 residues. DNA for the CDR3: TGTGCCAGCAGCTTTGCGGGGGGGAATCCCGGGGAGCTGTTTTTT. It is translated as CASSFAGGNPGELFF.

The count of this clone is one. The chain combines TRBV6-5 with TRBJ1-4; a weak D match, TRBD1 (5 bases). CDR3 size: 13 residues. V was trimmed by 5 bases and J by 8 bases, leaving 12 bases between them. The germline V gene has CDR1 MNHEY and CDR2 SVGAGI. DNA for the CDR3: TGTGCCAGCAGTAGCAGGGCAAGGGAAAAACTGTTTTTT. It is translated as CASSSRAREKLFF.

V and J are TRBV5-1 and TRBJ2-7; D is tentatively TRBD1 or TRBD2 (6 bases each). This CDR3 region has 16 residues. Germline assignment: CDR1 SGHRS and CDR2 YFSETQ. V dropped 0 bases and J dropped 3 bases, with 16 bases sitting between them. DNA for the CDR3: TGCGCCAGCAGCTTGGGTTTCGGCGGGACACTCTACGAGCAGTACTTC. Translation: CASSLGFGGTLYEQYF.

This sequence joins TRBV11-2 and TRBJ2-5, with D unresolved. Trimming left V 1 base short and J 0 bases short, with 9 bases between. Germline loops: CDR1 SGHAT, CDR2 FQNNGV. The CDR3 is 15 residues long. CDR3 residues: CASSLGPSYQETQYF. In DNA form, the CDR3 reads TGTGCCAGCAGCTTAGGCCCGTCGTACCAAGAGACCCAGTACTTC.

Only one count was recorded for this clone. CDR3 region: CASSEAMQGGEQYF. The CDR3, as DNA: TGTGCCAGCAGTGAAGCTATGCAGGGGGGGGAGCAGTACTTC. V gene TRBV2 combines with J gene TRBJ2-7; D could derive from TRBD1 or TRBD2 (7 bases each). The V gene's germline CDR1 is SNHLY and CDR2 FYNNEI. V was shortened by 0 bases and J by 7 bases, with 13 bases between the two germline ends. This CDR3 comprises 14 residues.

Here the CDR3 DNA reads TGTGCCAGCAGCATCGGGGCCAACGTCCTGACTTTC. Protein: CASSIGANVLTF. The chain couples TRBV5-6 to TRBJ2-6; D gene uncertain. The ends were cut back, 4 bases at V and 4 bases at J, with 3 bases in the middle. Looked up from germline, CDR1 is SGHDT and CDR2 is YYEEEE. CDR3 length: 12 residues.

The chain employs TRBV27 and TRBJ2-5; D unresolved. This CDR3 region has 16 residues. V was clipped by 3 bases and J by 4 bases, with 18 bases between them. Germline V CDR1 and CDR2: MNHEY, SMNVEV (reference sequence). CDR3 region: CASSFKSGRSRETQYF. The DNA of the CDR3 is TGTGCCAGCAGTTTCAAATCGGGCCGATCAAGAGAGACCCAGTACTTC.

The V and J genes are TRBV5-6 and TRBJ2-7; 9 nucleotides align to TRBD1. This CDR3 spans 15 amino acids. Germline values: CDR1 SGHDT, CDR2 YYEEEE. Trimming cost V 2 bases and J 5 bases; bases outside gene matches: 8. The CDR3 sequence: CASSFGTGTGNEQYF. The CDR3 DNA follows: TGTGCCAGCAGCTTCGGGACAGGGACAGGGAACGAGCAGTACTTC. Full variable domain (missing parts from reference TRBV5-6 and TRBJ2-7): DAGVTQSPTHLIKTRGQQVTLRCSPKSGHDTVSWYQQALGQGPQFIFQYYEEEERQRGNFPDRFSGHQFPNYSSELNVNALLLGDSALYLCASSFGTGTGNEQYFGPGTRLTVT.

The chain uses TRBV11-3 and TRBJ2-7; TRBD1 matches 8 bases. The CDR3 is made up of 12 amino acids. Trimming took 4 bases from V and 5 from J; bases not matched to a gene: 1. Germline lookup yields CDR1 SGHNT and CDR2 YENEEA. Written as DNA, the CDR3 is TGTGCCAGCAGCTCGACAGGGGACGAGCAGTACTTC. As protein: CASSSTGDEQYF.

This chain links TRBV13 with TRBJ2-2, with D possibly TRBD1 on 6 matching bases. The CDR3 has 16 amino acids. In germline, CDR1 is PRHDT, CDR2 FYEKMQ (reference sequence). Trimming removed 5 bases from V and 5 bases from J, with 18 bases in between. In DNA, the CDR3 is TGTGCCAGCAGCCTCCTCTCCGGGACAAAGACCGGGGAGCTGTTTTTT. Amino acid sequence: CASSLLSGTKTGELFF.